A single sample gave rise to the 13 T cell receptor beta chains below, sequenced in a study of beta chain features in type 1 diabetes. The isolated RNA, all of it, was reverse transcribed, so expressed TCRB transcripts were what got sequenced. The data were produced by immunoSEQ multiplex PCR, yet TCRdb's version contains in-frame clones alone and is incomplete. The sample contains around 250,000 clones, 25% to 35% of which appear only once. Sample: central memory CD4+ T cells from blood. Receptors were obtained from a man younger than 40 in good health.

V gene TRBV15 combines with J gene TRBJ1-1, with D perhaps TRBD1 (6 bases). The ends were cut back, 4 bases at V and 1 base at J, with 13 bases in the middle. Germline CDR1 is LNHNV and CDR2 is YYDKDF (reference sequence). This CDR3 has 15 residues. CDR3 residues: CATSTDTGQNTEAFF. The CDR3 DNA follows: TGTGCCACCAGCACCGACACAGGGCAGAACACTGAAGCTTTCTTT.

The chain recombines TRBV11-2 with TRBJ2-7; 9 bases match TRBD2. CDR1 and CDR2 from the germline V gene are SGHAT and FQNNGV. CDR3 size: 14 residues. Germline trimming cut 3 bases from V and 7 bases from J; bases unmatched to any gene: 7. CDR3 protein: CASSFGTSRVEQYF. The CDR3 DNA is TGTGCCAGCAGCTTCGGGACTAGCCGGGTTGAGCAGTACTTC. The whole variable domain, remainder taken from reference TRBV11-2 and TRBJ2-7, is EAGVAQSPRYKIIEKRQSVAFWCNPISGHATLYWYQQILGQGPKLLIQFQNNGVVDDSQLPKDRFSAERLKGVDSTLKIQPAKLEDSAVYLCASSFGTSRVEQYFGPGTRLTVT.

This chain joins TRBV7-7 and TRBJ2-3, with D tentatively TRBD2 (6 bases). Germline V gene data show CDR1 as SSHAT and CDR2 as FNYEAQ (reference sequence). V dropped 5 bases and J dropped 2 bases, with 11 bases sitting between them. The CDR3 contains 14 residues. The CDR3 region is CASSPGGITDTQYF. In nucleotides, the CDR3 is TGTGCCAGCAGCCCTGGGGGGATCACAGATACGCAGTATTTT.

This clone was detected ten times or more. The chain couples TRBV28 to TRBJ2-1; D gene ambiguous. Trimming shortened V by 5 bases and J by 2 bases, and 1 base separated the two germline ends. Germline V gene lookup returns CDR1 MDHEN and CDR2 SYDVKM. This CDR3 has 11 amino acids. The CDR3 spells CASSAYNEQFF. The CDR3 region has the DNA TGTGCCAGCAGTGCCTACAATGAGCAGTTCTTC.

In this sample, this clone turned up once. The rearrangement joins TRBV7-2 to TRBJ2-5; 9 bases align to TRBD2. The V gene end was trimmed by 1 base and the J gene end by 5 bases; junction bases not matched to a gene: 5. The length of the CDR3 is 15 residues. Germline CDR1 SGHTA, CDR2 FQGNSA. The chain's CDR3 is CASSLGLADFETQYF. The CDR3 DNA is TGTGCCAGCAGCTTAGGACTAGCGGACTTTGAGACCCAGTACTTC.

V usage is TRBV9 and J usage is TRBJ2-1, with TRBD1 matching over 8 bases. Germline V gene data show CDR1 as SGDLS and CDR2 as YYNGEE. V lost 4 bases and J lost 1; bases outside the gene matches: 4. The CDR3 is 15 residues long. CDR3: CASSLGQGSYNEQFF. The CDR3 region has the DNA TGTGCCAGCAGCCTAGGACAGGGATCCTACAATGAGCAGTTCTTC.

The chain combines TRBV14 with TRBJ2-1; 7 bases line up with TRBD2. Germline assignment: CDR1 SGHDN and CDR2 FVKESK. This CDR3 region has 13 residues. V dropped 0 bases and J dropped 9; count of bases not matched to a gene: 2. This CDR3 is CASSQDREGEQFF. The CDR3 DNA is TGTGCCAGCAGCCAAGACAGGGAGGGTGAGCAGTTCTTC.

This rearrangement joins TRBV9 to TRBJ1-6; D uncertain. CDR1 is SGDLS, CDR2 YYNGEE, per germline. This CDR3 contains 15 residues. V lost 3 bases, J lost 7 bases, and 14 bases lay in between. The DNA for the CDR3 is TGTGCCAGCAGCGGGCTCCCCGGAGGGAATTCACCCCTCCACTTT. It specifies CASSGLPGGNSPLHF.

This clone has more than one count but fewer than ten. The CDR3 region has the DNA TGTGCCAGCAGACCCGGCCAGGGGCTAACCTACGAGCAGTACTTC. Translated, it gives CASRPGQGLTYEQYF. The chain links TRBV7-8 to TRBJ2-7, with a possible D match to TRBD1 (6 bases). Germline CDR1 and CDR2: SGHVS and FQNEAQ. V was clipped by 6 bases and J by 2 bases, with 17 bases between them. CDR3 size: 15 residues. Full variable domain (rest looked up from reference TRBV7-8 and TRBJ2-7): GAGVSQSPRYKVAKRGQDVALRCDPISGHVSLFWYQQALGQGPEFLTYFQNEAQLDKSGLPSDRFFAERPEGSVSTLKIQRTQQEDSAVYLCASRPGQGLTYEQYFGPGTRLTVT.

This sequence joins TRBV6-6 and TRBJ1-5, with a weak D call TRBD1 (5 bases). CDR1 is MNHNY and CDR2 is SVGAGI in the germline V gene (reference sequence). The V and J ends lost 4 bases and 4 bases respectively, with 8 bases between them. This CDR3 has 13 residues. CDR3 nucleotides: TGTGCCAGCAGTTGGGACGGGAATCAGCCCCAGCATTTT. It encodes CASSWDGNQPQHF.

The genes are TRBV13 and TRBJ2-1; TRBD2 matches 13 bases. In germline, CDR1 is PRHDT, CDR2 FYEKMQ (reference sequence). J was trimmed by 7 bases and V by 2 bases; bases with no gene match: 2. CDR3 length: 15 amino acids. DNA of the CDR3: TGTGCCAGCAGCTTAATGACTAGCGGGAGGAATGAGCAGTTCTTC. Protein: CASSLMTSGRNEQFF. Together with reference TRBV13 and TRBJ2-1, the CDR3 gives the full variable domain: AAGVIQSPRHLIKEKRETATLKCYPIPRHDTVYWYQQGPGQDPQFLISFYEKMQSDKGSIPDRFSAQQFSDYHSELNMSSLELGDSALYFCASSLMTSGRNEQFFGPGTRLTVL.

This clone was observed at least ten times. The chain has TRBV13 and TRBJ2-7; tentative D call: TRBD1 (6 bases). V dropped 3 bases and J dropped 5 bases, with 14 bases sitting between them. CDR3 length equals 14 residues. The germline CDR1 and CDR2 sequences are PRHDT and FYEKMQ (reference sequence). CDR3 amino acids: CASSFTGPHHEQYF. The CDR3 bases are TGTGCCAGCAGCTTTACAGGGCCCCACCACGAGCAGTACTTC. Full variable domain (remainder filled in from reference TRBV13 and TRBJ2-7): AAGVIQSPRHLIKEKRETATLKCYPIPRHDTVYWYQQGPGQDPQFLISFYEKMQSDKGSIPDRFSAQQFSDYHSELNMSSLELGDSALYFCASSFTGPHHEQYFGPGTRLTVT.

V gene TRBV7-2 combines with J gene TRBJ2-1; D may be TRBD1 (6 bases). Deletions cut 8 bases from V and 1 base from J, with 12 bases between. Germline V gives CDR1 SGHTA, CDR2 FQGNSA. This CDR3 is built from 14 residues. The CDR3 DNA sequence: TGTGCCAGCCGCCGGGACACTTCCTACAATGAGCAGTTCTTC. Protein product: CASRRDTSYNEQFF.